This T cell receptor beta chain appears in the sequencing data of a study of T cell changes during pregnancy in multiple sclerosis. Data came from immunoSEQ multiplex PCR; TCRdb stores just in-frame clones and leaves some out. The sample has just under 50,000 clones, approximately 94% seen once; the top ten hold around 0.31%. With 1 base removed from V and 7 bases from J, the gap between germline ends came to 10 bases. CDR3 length: 13 residues. Germline V lookup: CDR1 LNHNV, CDR2 YYDKDF (reference sequence). This TCR was sampled from a female donor with multiple sclerosis, enrolled in a pregnancy study. The starting material was CD4+ T cells from peripheral blood mononuclear cells, obtained in the third trimester of pregnancy. V and J are TRBV15 and TRBJ2-5; possibly TRBD1 for D (5 bases). The CDR3 spells CATSRGGQGTQYF. CDR3 DNA: TGTGCCACCAGCAGAGGAGGTCAGGGGACCCAGTACTTC.